The sample holds a few counts of the clone carrying this T cell receptor (beta chain). The junction differs from germline at one of its ends, possibly a read error. This CDR3 has 16 residues. The germline CDR1 and CDR2 sequences are SGHTA and FQGNSA. Together with a sample-barcoded 5' primer, a J-beta primer mix was included in a second PCR lasting about 7 to 11 cycles. MiXCR, run by TCRdb on the 5' RACE reads, gives a single entry per CDR3 protein. The sample consists of roughly 550,000 distinct CDR3 sequences, 20% to 30% of them appearing once. The entry originates in a study of blood T cells in healthy people across ages. These same records also appear under a second study, on T cells of mothers and their children. From that paper: No T cell clones of persistent microchimeric origin were detected.

Sample: blood. V is TRBV7-2 and J is TRBJ2-7, with 7 bases aligning to TRBD1. The TCR comes from a boy aged 5-17 years in good health. For the CDR3, the DNA is TGTGCCAGCCGCTTAGCCATCCGACAGGGCAAGGGGGAGCAGTACTTC. This translates into CASRLAIRQGKGEQYF. The full variable domain, with the rest looked up from reference TRBV7-2 and TRBJ2-7, is GAGVSQSPSNKVTEKGKDVELRCDPISGHTALYWYRQSLGQGLEFLIYFQGNSAPDKSGLPSDRFSAERTGGSVSTLTIQRTQQEDSAVYLCASRLAIRQGKGEQYFGPGTRLTVT.